The present TCR beta chain was sequenced within a study of T cell repertoires in ileal Crohn's disease. Study-level results: Sorted CD8 T cells held more high-frequency clones than CD4.

Germline V gene lookup returns CDR1 SGHAT and CDR2 FQDESV (reference sequence). Deletions cut 2 bases from V and 5 bases from J, with 16 bases between. The CDR3 length is 15 residues. In this sample, this clone turned up once. Its antigen is undetermined. Eligibility required adulthood, ileal or ileocolonic Crohn's disease and indicated ileocolonic resection. Only in-frame clones appear in the TCRdb table, and some are missing; sequencing was by immunoSEQ multiplex PCR. The sample has approximately 27,000 clones, about 81% seen once; the top ten hold 4.5% to 6%. J is TRBJ2-7 and V is TRBV11-1; D possibly corresponds to TRBD1 (5 bases). The TCR comes from an adult with Crohn's disease. Sequences were obtained from ileal tissue. CDR3 DNA: TGTGCCAGCAGCTTATTAGGTCAGGGTCTCGACGAGCAGTACTTC. Protein sequence: CASSLLGQGLDEQYF.